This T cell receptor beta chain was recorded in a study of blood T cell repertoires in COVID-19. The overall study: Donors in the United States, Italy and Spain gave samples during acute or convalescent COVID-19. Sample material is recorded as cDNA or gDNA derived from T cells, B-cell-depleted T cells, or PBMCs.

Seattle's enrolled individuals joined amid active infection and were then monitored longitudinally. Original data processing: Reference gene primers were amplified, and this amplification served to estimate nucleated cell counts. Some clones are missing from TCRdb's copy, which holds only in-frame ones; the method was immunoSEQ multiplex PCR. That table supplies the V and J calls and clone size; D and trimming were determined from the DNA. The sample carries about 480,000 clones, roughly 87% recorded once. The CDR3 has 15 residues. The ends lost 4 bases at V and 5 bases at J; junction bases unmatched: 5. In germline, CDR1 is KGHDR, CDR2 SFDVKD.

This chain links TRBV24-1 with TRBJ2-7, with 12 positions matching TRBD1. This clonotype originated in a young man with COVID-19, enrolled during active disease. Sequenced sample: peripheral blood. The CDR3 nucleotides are TGTGCCACCAGTGAGTCCGGGACAGGGGGCCACGAGCAGTACTTC. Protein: CATSESGTGGHEQYF.